The 20 T cell receptor beta chains presented below share a single source sample, sequenced in a study of blood T cell repertoires in COVID-19. Profiled with immunoSEQ multiplex PCR; TCRdb holds only in-frame clones, not every one. In the table there are tens of thousands of clones, around 87% of which are singletons. The sequencing input was peripheral blood. The receptor source for this set is a man between 60 and 75 years old with active COVID-19.

The V call is TRBV28, the J call TRBJ1-5, with a tentative D call TRBD1 (6 bases). CDR1 is MDHEN, CDR2 SYDVKM, per germline. The CDR3 consists of 17 residues. V was shortened by 5 bases and J by 1 base, with 18 bases between the two germline ends. The DNA of the CDR3 is TGTGCCAGCAGTGCCCATACAGGGTTGGCCAGCAATCAGCCCCAGCATTTT. This codes for CASSAHTGLASNQPQHF.

This sequence joins TRBV19 and TRBJ2-1, with 14 bases aligning to TRBD2. Germline values: CDR1 LNHDA, CDR2 SQIVND (reference sequence). This CDR3 has 15 amino acids. Trimming removed 5 bases from V and 6 bases from J; junction bases left unmatched: 3. CDR3 bases: TGTGCCAGTAGTTTCGGACTAGCGGGGGGCAATGAGCAGTTCTTC. This gives the protein CASSFGLAGGNEQFF.

The gene calls are TRBV7-9 and TRBJ2-5; D is perhaps TRBD1 (6 bases). The CDR3 is 19 amino acids. The germline V and J ends were trimmed by 4 bases and 1 base, with 25 bases remaining between them. Germline-derived CDR1 and CDR2 are SEHNR and FQNEAQ (reference sequence). CDR3 region: CASSSRRPGQTRFQETQYF. For the CDR3, the DNA is TGTGCCAGCAGCTCCCGACGTCCGGGACAAACTCGCTTCCAAGAGACCCAGTACTTC.

The V gene is TRBV6-1, the J gene TRBJ1-5; D call uncertain. The V gene lost 3 bases and the J gene lost 0 bases, with 9 bases spanning the gap. Per the germline V gene, CDR1 is MNHNS and CDR2 is SASEGT. This CDR3 spans 15 amino acids. The CDR3 sequence: CASSEMRYSNQPQHF. CDR3 nucleotide sequence: TGTGCCAGCAGTGAGATGAGGTATAGCAATCAGCCCCAGCATTTT.

The chain couples TRBV3-1 (or the pseudogene TRBV3-2) to TRBJ2-1; 8 bases fit TRBD2. Germline V gene data show CDR1 as LGHDT and CDR2 as YNNKEL (reference sequence). J gave up 4 bases and V 4 bases, and 3 bases lay outside the gene matches. The CDR3 contains 14 residues. The CDR3 region is CASSPGGGYNEQFF. CDR3 DNA sequence: TGTGCCAGCAGCCCGGGGGGGGGTTACAATGAGCAGTTCTTC.

The chain uses TRBV6-5 and TRBJ1-1; D remains unclear. Trimming cost V 6 bases and J 4 bases, with 12 bases left between them. From germline, CDR1 is MNHEY and CDR2 SVGAGI. The CDR3 contains 13 residues. This CDR3 is CASRRSWATEAFF. The CDR3 coding sequence is TGTGCCAGCAGGCGTTCGTGGGCCACTGAAGCTTTCTTT.

The rearrangement uses TRBV11-3 and TRBJ2-7, with TRBD2 matching 9 bases. Losses at the gene ends were 5 bases for V and 7 bases for J; bases not matched to a gene: 9. The germline V gene has CDR1 SGHNT and CDR2 YENEEA. The CDR3 totals 14 residues. CDR3 protein: CASSTGTSLEEQYF. In DNA, the CDR3 is TGTGCCAGCAGCACCGGGACTAGCCTTGAGGAGCAGTACTTC.

The V gene is TRBV4-1, the J gene TRBJ2-3; D gene unclear. CDR1 is MGHRA, CDR2 YSYEKL, per germline. The V and J ends lost 1 base and 6 bases respectively, with 17 bases between them. This CDR3 region has 16 residues. The CDR3 is CASSQVGPPSPDTQYF. The CDR3 nucleotides read TGCGCCAGCAGCCAAGTGGGCCCCCCCTCCCCGGATACGCAGTATTTT.

The chain recombines TRBV28 with TRBJ1-2; 7 bases are shared with TRBD1. The CDR3 totals 16 residues. V was pared by 6 bases and J by 0 bases, with 10 bases of the junction left unmatched. From germline, CDR1 is MDHEN and CDR2 SYDVKM. The CDR3 coding sequence is TGTGCCAGCAGAATCGGACAGGCGTCCTCTAACTATGGCTACACCTTC. Translated: CASRIGQASSNYGYTF.

The rearrangement uses TRBV10-3 and TRBJ1-3; D perhaps matches TRBD1 (6 bases). V was pared by 3 bases and J by 0 bases, with 9 bases between. Germline CDR1 reads ENHRY; CDR2 reads SYGVKD. CDR3 length: 15 residues. CDR3 in amino acids: CAISDSQGSGNTIYF. The CDR3 nucleotides are TGTGCCATCAGTGATTCACAGGGCTCTGGAAACACCATATATTTT.

This rearrangement joins TRBV21-1 to TRBJ1-6. TRBV21-1 is recorded as a pseudogene. The CDR3 covers 15 residues. In DNA form, the CDR3 reads TGTGCCAGCAGCCCAGGGAGGGGGAGGGAGTCACCCCTCCACTTT. Translated: CASSPGRGRESPLHF.

The CDR3 nucleotides are TGTGCCAGCAGCGTAGGTGCTAGCGGGGTATACAATGAGCAGTTCTTC. Translating gives CASSVGASGVYNEQFF. The V gene is TRBV9, the J gene TRBJ2-1, with 9 bases that match TRBD2. Germline values: CDR1 SGDLS, CDR2 YYNGEE. The CDR3 is 16 amino acids. Germline trimming cut 0 bases from V and 4 bases from J; bases unmatched to any gene: 5.

The chain employs TRBV19 and TRBJ1-5, with D perhaps TRBD1 (5 bases). There are 15 residues in the CDR3. CDR1 is LNHDA and CDR2 is SQIVND in the germline V gene (reference sequence). Between the trimmed V and J ends, which lost 2 bases and 1 base, there was a span of 9 bases. CDR3 bases: TGTGCCAGTAGTATACAGGGTCGGAGCAATCAGCCCCAGCATTTT. The encoded protein is CASSIQGRSNQPQHF.

The J gene is TRBJ1-1, the V gene TRBV6-5; the D is unclear. Germline V CDR1 and CDR2: MNHEY, SVGAGI. Trimming took 4 bases from V and 1 from J, leaving 10 bases between them. The CDR3 contains 14 residues. The CDR3 reads CASSSLRENTEAFF. The CDR3 DNA sequence: TGTGCCAGCAGTTCCTTACGCGAGAACACTGAAGCTTTCTTT.

V and J are TRBV7-2 and TRBJ2-4; D ambiguous. The CDR3 has 12 amino acids. V lost 4 bases and J lost 8, with 9 bases in between. Germline V lookup: CDR1 SGHTA, CDR2 FQGNSA. CDR3 sequence: CASSSLRDIQYF. CDR3 DNA sequence: TGTGCCAGCAGCTCCCTACGGGACATTCAGTACTTC. Drawing the rest from reference TRBV7-2 and TRBJ2-4, the complete variable domain is GAGVSQSPSNKVTEKGKDVELRCDPISGHTALYWYRQSLGQGLEFLIYFQGNSAPDKSGLPSDRFSAERTGGSVSTLTIQRTQQEDSAVYLCASSSLRDIQYFGAGTRLSVL.

This chain connects TRBV15 to TRBJ1-1, with D possibly matching TRBD1 (5 bases). The CDR3 is made up of 15 amino acids. The V and J ends lost 3 bases and 5 bases respectively, with 16 bases between them. Germline CDR1 is LNHNV and CDR2 is YYDKDF (reference sequence). The CDR3 DNA reads as TGTGCCACCAGCAGGGGGGGAGGTCCGTGGACTGAAGCTTTCTTT. Amino acids: CATSRGGGPWTEAFF.

The chain joins TRBV5-6 to TRBJ2-7, with 8 positions matching TRBD1. Germline V lookup: CDR1 SGHDT, CDR2 YYEEEE. Trimming took 3 bases from V and 4 from J; bases not matched to a gene: 3. This CDR3 spans 13 amino acids. The CDR3 region is CASSSNRGYEQYF. CDR3 sequence (DNA): TGTGCCAGCAGCTCTAACAGGGGGTACGAGCAGTACTTC.

The chain has TRBV2 and TRBJ1-5; perhaps TRBD1 as D (5 bases). The CDR3 is made up of 15 amino acids. Germline V gives CDR1 SNHLY, CDR2 FYNNEI. The ends were cut back, 4 bases at V and 4 bases at J, with 14 bases in the middle. The CDR3 loop reads CASSGRAGRNQPQHF. CDR3 DNA: TGTGCCAGCAGTGGCAGGGCGGGGCGGAATCAGCCCCAGCATTTT.

The table lists this clone with a count of one. This chain links TRBV5-1 with TRBJ2-5; D might be TRBD1 (6 bases). CDR3 length: 16 amino acids. Trimming left V 4 bases short and J 5 bases short, with 21 bases between. CDR1 is SGHRS, CDR2 YFSETQ, per germline. The CDR3, as DNA: TGCGCCAGCAGCCCTCCACAGGGCGTGGGGCTGGAGACCCAGTACTTC. This codes for CASSPPQGVGLETQYF. The full variable domain, rest sourced from reference TRBV5-1 and TRBJ2-5, is KAGVTQTPRYLIKTRGQQVTLSCSPISGHRSVSWYQQTPGQGLQFLFEYFSETQRNKGNFPGRFSGRQFSNSRSEMNVSTLELGDSALYLCASSPPQGVGLETQYFGPGTRLLVL.

V is TRBV7-9 and J is TRBJ1-6; D remains ambiguous. The V and J ends lost 3 bases and 7 bases respectively, with 10 bases between them. The V gene's germline CDR1 is SEHNR and CDR2 FQNEAQ (reference sequence). This CDR3 is 14 amino acids long. CDR3 DNA sequence: TGTGCCAGCAGCTTGTATACCCAGAATTCACCCCTCCACTTT. Its translation is CASSLYTQNSPLHF.